This TCR beta chain was sequenced for a study of T cell responses to AZD1222 COVID-19 vaccine. The repertoire was sequenced with immunoSEQ multiplex PCR; TCRdb's copy has only in-frame clones and lacks some. Of about 180,000 clones listed, approximately 91% are singletons. The CDR3 covers 16 residues. V lost 2 bases, J lost 0 bases, and 10 bases lay in between. Germline assignment: CDR1 MNHEY and CDR2 SVGEGT. This specimen consisted of peripheral blood, obtained on day 0 of AZD1222 vaccination. The chain uses TRBV6-2 or TRBV6-3 and TRBJ2-2; D call uncertain. This clonotype was obtained from an adult in good health. CDR3: CASSYHGRANTGELFF. The CDR3 nucleotides read TGTGCCAGCAGTTACCATGGACGAGCGAACACCGGGGAGCTGTTTTTT.